The rows below give T cell receptor beta chains drawn from one sample of a study of T cell responses to AZD1222 COVID-19 vaccine. The data were produced by immunoSEQ multiplex PCR, yet TCRdb's version contains in-frame clones alone and is incomplete. The table records about 56,000 clones, more than 75% of them present only once. The starting material was peripheral blood, obtained 28 days after the second AZD1222 dose. The source of these receptors is an adult who received the AZD1222 COVID-19 vaccine. The CDR3 runs from the conserved cysteine through the conserved F or W. Each record gives: J gene, D gene, V gene, clone size, CDR3 protein, CDR3 DNA. The D gene is left open where the match is weak. Clone sizes are given selectively: once, few, many, or a class where the clone is expanded.

>TRBJ1-5|.|TRBV19|.
CASSLRQIQGSSNQPQHF
TGTGCCAGTAGTCTACGACAGATCCAGGGGTCGAGCAATCAGCCCCAGCATTTT
>TRBJ2-3|.|TRBV10-1|.
CASSTPSGTDTQYF
TGCGCCAGCAGTACACCTAGCGGCACAGATACGCAGTATTTT
>TRBJ2-5|TRBD1|TRBV18|.
CASSGDRERRETQYF
TGTGCCAGCTCAGGCGACAGGGAGAGACGAGAGACCCAGTACTTC
>TRBJ2-1|.|TRBV30|medium-sized
CAWSGLVRYNEQFF
TGTGCCTGGAGTGGGCTAGTAAGGTACAATGAGCAGTTCTTC
>TRBJ1-6|.|TRBV6-6|.
CASSSLSSPLHF
TGTGCCAGCAGCTCACTATCTTCACCCCTCCACTTT
>TRBJ1-1|.|TRBV5-6|.
CASSLGRVRAEAFF
TGTGCCAGCAGCTTGGGGAGGGTGAGGGCTGAAGCTTTCTTT
>TRBJ1-5|.|TRBV30|once
CAWTAGSGSSNQPQHF
TGTGCCTGGACCGCCGGAAGCGGTTCTAGCAATCAGCCCCAGCATTTT
>TRBJ2-2|.|TRBV7-2|once
CASSLGGAATGELFF
TGTGCCAGCAGCTTAGGGGGAGCGGCCACCGGGGAGCTGTTTTTT
>TRBJ1-1|.|TRBV7-9|.
CASSLLTDGNTEAFF
TGTGCCAGCAGCTTATTGACGGATGGCAACACTGAAGCTTTCTTT
>TRBJ2-7|.|TRBV1|.
CTSSQEGQGIAARSSYEQYF
TGCACCAGCAGCCAAGAAGGTCAAGGAATAGCGGCCAGGAGCTCCTACGAGCAGTACTTC
>TRBJ2-1|TRBD2|TRBV15|.
CATSPRLAGGNEQFF
TGTGCCACCAGCCCTCGACTAGCGGGAGGCAATGAGCAGTTCTTC
>TRBJ1-2|.|TRBV18|once
CASSPSTVGYTF
TGTGCCAGCTCACCTTCCACGGTCGGCTACACCTTC
>TRBJ2-3|TRBD2|TRBV5-1|.
CASSGRTSEGTDTQYF
TGCGCCAGCAGCGGCAGGACTAGCGAGGGCACAGATACGCAGTATTTT
>TRBJ1-5|TRBD1|TRBV2|.
CASRGGTGNYQPQHF
TGTGCCAGCAGGGGTGGGACAGGAAATTATCAGCCCCAGCATTTT
>TRBJ2-3|.|TRBV18|.
CASSQGTSRDTQYF
TGTGCCAGCTCACAGGGGACCTCCAGAGATACGCAGTATTTT
>TRBJ1-3|.|TRBV7-9|.
CASSPRNTIYF
TGTGCCAGCAGCCCGAGAAACACCATATATTTT
>TRBJ2-5|.|TRBV7-9|.
CASADRGFVETQYF
TGTGCCAGCGCCGACCGAGGGTTTGTCGAGACCCAGTACTTC
>TRBJ1-2|.|TRBV19|.
CASSIVLEAGGYTF
TGTGCCAGTAGTATAGTTCTGGAGGCGGGTGGCTACACCTTC
>TRBJ2-1|.|TRBV19|.
CASPSGGLSYNEQFF
TGTGCCAGTCCTTCGGGGGGCCTCTCCTACAATGAGCAGTTCTTC
>TRBJ1-4|TRBD1|TRBV11-2|.
CASSTQITGGYEKLFF
TGTGCCAGCAGCACCCAAATTACAGGGGGCTATGAAAAACTGTTTTTT
>TRBJ2-1|.|TRBV6-2/TRBV6-3|.
CASSLSYNEQFF
TGTGCCAGCAGTTTATCCTACAATGAGCAGTTCTTC
>TRBJ1-5|.|TRBV5-4|.
CASSLNRATQHF
TGTGCCAGCAGCTTAAACAGGGCGACCCAGCATTTT
>TRBJ1-2|TRBD1|TRBV29-1|.
CSVEGGTGQVGYTF
TGCAGCGTTGAAGGGGGGACAGGACAGGTTGGCTACACCTTC
>TRBJ2-3|.|TRBV5-1|.
CASIEGESSTDTQYF
TGCGCCAGCATCGAAGGGGAATCTAGCACAGATACGCAGTATTTT
>TRBJ1-1|.|TRBV2|many
CASSRRTANTEAFF
TGTGCCAGCAGTAGGAGGACAGCGAACACTGAAGCTTTCTTT
>TRBJ1-5|.|TRBV28|few
CASSWDVHQPQHF
TGTGCCAGCAGTTGGGATGTTCATCAGCCCCAGCATTTT
>TRBJ2-5|.|TRBV5-4|.
CASSPDSRKETQYF
TGTGCCAGCAGCCCGGACAGTCGAAAAGAGACCCAGTACTTC
>TRBJ2-2|TRBD2|TRBV7-8|.
CASSAFGLAGVNGELFF
TGTGCCAGCAGCGCTTTCGGACTAGCGGGAGTGAACGGGGAGCTGTTTTTT
>TRBJ2-5|.|TRBV10-1|.
CASSGRGAETQYF
TGCGCCAGCAGTGGCAGGGGCGCGGAGACCCAGTACTTC
>TRBJ2-1|.|TRBV5-6|.
CASSLAGLLGNEQFF
TGTGCCAGCAGCTTGGCCGGACTACTCGGAAATGAGCAGTTCTTC
>TRBJ2-7|TRBD1|TRBV10-3|.
CAIRTLTGAYEQYF
TGTGCCATCAGGACATTGACAGGGGCGTACGAGCAGTACTTC
>TRBJ1-1|.|TRBV30|.
CAWSVGSMNTEAFF
TGTGCCTGGAGTGTAGGCAGCATGAACACTGAAGCTTTCTTT
>TRBJ2-2|TRBD1|TRBV5-4|few
CASSLRQGASAGGKTGELFF
TGTGCCAGCAGCCTCCGACAGGGGGCCTCCGCGGGGGGTAAAACCGGGGAGCTGTTTTTT
>TRBJ1-5|TRBD1|TRBV6-6|.
CASSYSTGNNQPQHF
TGTGCCAGCAGTTACTCGACAGGGAACAATCAGCCCCAGCATTTT
>TRBJ2-5|TRBD1|TRBV5-4|.
CATRTGGMSQETQYF
TGTGCCACCCGGACAGGGGGCATGAGTCAAGAGACCCAGTACTTC
>TRBJ1-6|.|TRBV28|few
CASSAYTDLYNSPLHF
TGTGCCAGCAGTGCGTACACGGACCTCTATAATTCACCCCTCCACTTT
>TRBJ2-1|TRBD2|TRBV19|.
CASSPLTSGVSYNEQFF
TGTGCCAGTAGTCCCTTGACTAGCGGAGTATCCTACAATGAGCAGTTCTTC
>TRBJ1-5|TRBD1|TRBV30|.
CAWSGNSGQGQPQHF
TGTGCCTGGAGTGGGAATAGCGGACAGGGGCAGCCCCAGCATTTT
>TRBJ2-5|TRBD1|TRBV19|.
CASSATGQAFGETQYF
TGTGCCAGTAGTGCCACGGGACAGGCATTCGGCGAGACCCAGTACTTC
>TRBJ1-5|TRBD1|TRBV18|.
CASSPGQVSNQPQHF
TGTGCCAGCTCACCGGGACAGGTTAGCAATCAGCCCCAGCATTTT
>TRBJ2-7|.|TRBV19|.
CASRRWGASYEQYF
TGTGCCAGCCGCAGGTGGGGGGCCTCCTACGAGCAGTACTTC
>TRBJ2-3|.|TRBV2|.
CASSLQTDTQYF
TGTGCCAGCAGCTTACAGACCGATACGCAGTATTTT
>TRBJ2-7|.|TRBV27|few
CASSLWPGDEQYF
TGTGCCAGCAGTTTATGGCCGGGAGACGAGCAGTACTTC
>TRBJ1-4|.|TRBV28|.
CASSPPWGRVTNEKLFF
TGTGCCAGCAGTCCGCCATGGGGGCGGGTTACTAATGAAAAACTGTTTTTT
>TRBJ2-1|.|TRBV28|.
CASRGLEQFF
TGTGCCAGCAGGGGACTTGAGCAGTTCTTC
>TRBJ2-2|.|TRBV13|.
CASSLTGELFF
TGTGCCAGCAGCCTAACCGGGGAGCTGTTTTTT
>TRBJ2-3|TRBD2|TRBV24-1|.
CATSDSGTSGRNTQYF
TGTGCCACCAGTGATTCCGGGACTAGCGGGAGGAATACGCAGTATTTT
>TRBJ2-7|TRBD1|TRBV6-1|.
CASRQGLGEQYF
TGTGCCAGCAGACAGGGGTTAGGCGAGCAGTACTTC
>TRBJ2-7|.|TRBV19|.
CATSVSRQPNYEQYF
TGTGCCACCTCGGTCTCGCGACAGCCAAACTACGAGCAGTACTTC
>TRBJ2-5|.|TRBV18|.
CASSPVGTVETQYF
TGTGCCAGCTCACCAGTGGGGACGGTAGAGACCCAGTACTTC
>TRBJ1-5|.|TRBV6-5|.
CASSTGWGNQPQHF
TGTGCCAGCAGTACAGGGTGGGGCAATCAGCCCCAGCATTTT
>TRBJ1-1|TRBD1|TRBV29-1|.
CSARMTGITEAFF
TGCAGCGCCCGGATGACAGGGATCACTGAAGCTTTCTTT
>TRBJ1-6|.|TRBV5-1|.
CASSLVGNSPLHF
TGCGCCAGCAGCTTGGTGGGTAATTCACCCCTCCACTTT
>TRBJ2-2|.|TRBV7-3|.
CASSLLGHTGELFF
TGTGCCAGCAGCTTATTGGGGCACACCGGGGAGCTGTTTTTT